The 13 T cell receptor beta chains presented below share a single source sample, sequenced in a study of circulating CD8 cells and anti-PD-1 response in melanoma (dated by TCRdb to 2018 to 2021). The run used a NextSeq 500. The QIAseq Immune Repertoire RNA Library Kit, Human TCR Panel was used to prepare TCR libraries from around 14 ng of total RNA. TCRdb applied fastp at Q25 and MiXCR to the public reads, then kept only in-frame beta chains. Identical CDR3 proteins give one entry, which carries the most common genes and DNA. Within this sample are approximately 230 distinct CDR3 sequences, with 6.1% of them counted one time only. Together, the top ten hold about 23% of the sample. A BD FACSAria II cell sorter was used to sort four subsets, defined by PD-1 and/or TIGIT, from live CD3+CD8+TCRalphabeta+ cells. The material sequenced was CD8+ T cells from PBMCs, taken at baseline or after one month of anti-PD-1 therapy (not recorded which). The receptor source for this set is a human donor with melanoma.

This clonotype is judged large (0.1 to 1%). The CDR3 sequence: CASSTVAGGDEQFF. Here the CDR3 DNA reads TGTGCCAGCAGTACGGTTGCGGGGGGGGATGAGCAGTTCTTC. The chain joins TRBV6-4 to TRBJ2-1, with 9 nucleotides matching TRBD2. Losses at the gene ends were 5 bases for V and 8 bases for J; bases not matched to a gene: 7. Germline assignment: CDR1 MRHNA and CDR2 SNTAGT. CDR3 size: 14 residues.

This clonotype is deemed medium-sized. The rearrangement links TRBV9 to TRBJ2-1; 7 nucleotides match TRBD2. CDR1 is SGDLS and CDR2 is YYNGEE in the germline V gene. The length of the CDR3 is 13 residues. V lost 5 bases to trimming and J lost 7 bases; unmatched junction nucleotides: 6. CDR3 region: CASRRRGENEQFF. DNA for the CDR3: TGTGCCAGCAGACGTCGGGGGGAGAATGAGCAGTTCTTC.

This clonotype rates as medium-sized. This sequence joins TRBV28 and TRBJ2-1; either TRBD1 or TRBD2 may supply D (5 bases each). The V gene lost 3 bases and the J gene lost 4 bases, with 13 bases spanning the gap. The germline V gene has CDR1 MDHEN and CDR2 SYDVKM. The CDR3 runs 15 residues. The CDR3 nucleotides read TGTGCCAGCAGTTTGGGGGAGAGGATTTACAATGAGCAGTTCTTC. This translates into CASSLGERIYNEQFF.

Judged by abundance, this clonotype is large. At one end, the junction sequence differs from germline, possibly due to a read error. The J gene is TRBJ2-5, the V gene TRBV20-1, with a weak D call TRBD2 (6 bases). There are 17 residues in the CDR3. Germline V gene sequence: CDR1 DFQATT, CDR2 SNEGSKA (reference sequence). The CDR3 region is CSARGSGQKTYQETQYF. The CDR3 DNA sequence: TGCAGCGCTAGAGGTAGCGGACAAAAAACGTACCAAGAGACCCAGTACTTC.

This clonotype rates as large (0.1 to 1%). The chain has TRBV20-1 and TRBJ2-7; D unclear. The V and J ends lost 1 base and 0 bases respectively, with 10 bases between them. The germline V gene encodes CDR1 DFQATT and CDR2 SNEGSKA (reference sequence). This CDR3 has 14 residues. The CDR3 reads CSARGIDSSYEQYF. The CDR3 DNA follows: TGCAGTGCTAGAGGAATAGATAGCTCCTACGAGCAGTACTTC.

This clonotype is deemed large (0.1 to 1%). This rearrangement joins TRBV15 to TRBJ2-3; D is possibly TRBD2 (5 bases). CDR1 is LNHNV and CDR2 is YYDKDF in the germline V gene (reference sequence). This CDR3 region has 15 residues. The ends were cut back, 3 bases at V and 3 bases at J, with 13 bases in the middle. This chain's CDR3 is CATSRARGKTDTQYF. Written as DNA, the CDR3 is TGTGCCACCAGCAGGGCCCGAGGGAAAACAGATACGCAGTATTTT. Full variable domain (outside the CDR3, taken from reference TRBV15 and TRBJ2-3): DAMVIQNPRYQVTQFGKPVTLSCSQTLNHNVMYWYQQKSSQAPKLLFHYYDKDFNNEADTPDNFQSRRPNTSFCFLDIRSPGLGDTAMYLCATSRARGKTDTQYFGPGTRLTVL.

By frequency in the sample, this clonotype is large. Written as DNA, the CDR3 is TGTGCCAGCAGCCCCAGTGAGACCCAGTACTTC. Amino acids: CASSPSETQYF. The chain links TRBV7-2 to TRBJ2-5; D is undetermined. V was cut by 5 bases and J by 5 bases, with 6 bases left in between. The CDR3 length is 11 residues. The germline CDR1 and CDR2 sequences are SGHTA and FQGNSA.

In this sample, this clonotype is large. J is TRBJ1-1 and V is TRBV12-3 or TRBV12-4; tentatively, D is TRBD1 (6 bases). The CDR3 spans 12 residues. Trimming took off 6 bases at V and 5 bases at J, with 10 bases between the two ends. The CDR3 sequence: CASRTGSTEAFF. DNA for the CDR3: TGTGCCAGCAGAACAGGGTCAACTGAAGCTTTCTTT.

This clonotype is medium-sized in the sample. The V and J genes are TRBV12-3 or TRBV12-4 and TRBJ2-2; 11 bases line up with TRBD2. The CDR3 contains 17 residues. Trimming cost V 0 bases and J 4 bases; bases outside gene matches: 4. The CDR3 loop is CASSLALAGGVTGELFF. CDR3 coding DNA: TGTGCCAGCAGTTTAGCGCTAGCGGGGGGAGTCACCGGGGAGCTGTTTTTT.

This clonotype is labeled as large. The chain links TRBV19 to TRBJ1-5; D is ambiguous. V was clipped by 5 bases and J by 0 bases, with 5 bases between them. This CDR3 region has 13 residues. Germline V gene sequence: CDR1 LNHDA, CDR2 SQIVND (reference sequence). The CDR3 bases are TGTGCCAGTAGTTTGAATAGCAATCAGCCCCAGCATTTT. It specifies CASSLNSNQPQHF.

Relative to its sample, this clonotype is large (0.1 to 1%). CDR3 in amino acids: CASSSATGGEQYF. CDR3 sequence (DNA): TGTGCCAGCAGCTCCGCTACAGGGGGCGAGCAGTACTTC. The genes are TRBV13 and TRBJ2-7; 8 bases fit TRBD1. V lost 4 bases and J lost 6; bases outside the gene matches: 5. The CDR3 covers 13 residues. Germline CDR1 is PRHDT and CDR2 is FYEKMQ (reference sequence).

In its sample, this clonotype is large. A junction end diverges from the germline sequence, so it may reflect a read error. The CDR3 protein is CGARRDSYTDTQYF. The DNA for the CDR3 is TGCGGTGCTAGAAGGGACTCCTACACAGATACGCAGTATTTT. This chain links TRBV20-1 with TRBJ2-3, with D maybe TRBD2 (6 bases). The CDR3 consists of 14 residues. Germline CDR1 reads DFQATT; CDR2 reads SNEGSKA (reference sequence).

By sample fraction, this clonotype is large. CDR3 DNA: TGCAGCGTGGACAGGGGTAGTTTTTCGGATACGCAGTATTTT. Translation gives CSVDRGSFSDTQYF. The chain links TRBV29-1 to TRBJ2-3, with 9 bases identical to TRBD1. Trimming at V came to 6 bases and at J to 6 bases, leaving 10 bases not matched to a gene. The CDR3 covers 14 residues. Per the germline V gene, CDR1 is SQVTM and CDR2 is ANQGSEA.